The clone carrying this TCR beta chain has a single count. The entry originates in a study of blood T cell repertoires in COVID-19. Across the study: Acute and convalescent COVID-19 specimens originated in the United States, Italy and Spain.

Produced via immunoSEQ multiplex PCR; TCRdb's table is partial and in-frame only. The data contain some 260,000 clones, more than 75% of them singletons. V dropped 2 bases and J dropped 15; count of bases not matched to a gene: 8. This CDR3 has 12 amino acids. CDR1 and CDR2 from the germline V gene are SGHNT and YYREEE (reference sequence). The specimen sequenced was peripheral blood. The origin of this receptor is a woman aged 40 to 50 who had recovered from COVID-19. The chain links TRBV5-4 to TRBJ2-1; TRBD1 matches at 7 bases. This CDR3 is CASSFSQGVPFF. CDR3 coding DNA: TGTGCCAGCAGCTTTTCCCAGGGGGTGCCGTTCTTC.